A selection of T cell receptor beta chains follows, all from one sample in a study of shared clonotypes between healthy human individuals. TCRdb's copy holds only in-frame clones and misses some; the assay was immunoSEQ multiplex PCR. The sample yields some 2.1 million clones, about 95% seen once. Material: naive CD8+ T cells sorted from blood. All receptors derive from a man between 18 and 29 years old in good health. Both conserved end residues are part of each CDR3. A D gene is named only where the DNA matches it firmly. The size entry is marked missing in some rows and otherwise reads once, few, many or a size class.

j_call: TRBJ2-7; cdr3_length: 17; v_call: TRBV5-1; clone_size: -; d_call: TRBD2; cdr3_nt: TGCGCCAGCAGCTTGGTAATAGCGGGAGAGGACCCCTACGAGCAGTACTTC; cdr3_aa: CASSLVIAGEDPYEQYF
j_call: TRBJ1-2; cdr3_length: 12; v_call: TRBV19; clone_size: -; d_call: TRBD1; cdr3_nt: TGTGCCAGTAGCGGGACAGGGGATGGCTACACCTTC; cdr3_aa: CASSGTGDGYTF
j_call: TRBJ1-6; cdr3_length: 18; v_call: TRBV7-4; clone_size: -; d_call: -; cdr3_nt: TGTGCCAGCACCACCGGGGGGGTGAGGAGCTCCTATAATTCACCCCTCCACTTT; cdr3_aa: CASTTGGVRSSYNSPLHF
j_call: TRBJ1-1; cdr3_length: 14; v_call: TRBV7-3; clone_size: -; d_call: TRBD1; cdr3_nt: TGTGCCAGCAGCTCCACAGGGGGAAGCACTGAAGCTTTCTTT; cdr3_aa: CASSSTGGSTEAFF
j_call: TRBJ1-1; cdr3_length: 13; v_call: TRBV25-1; clone_size: -; d_call: -; cdr3_nt: TGTGCCAGCAGTGAATTAGGGGGAACTGAAGCTTTCTTT; cdr3_aa: CASSELGGTEAFF
j_call: TRBJ1-1; cdr3_length: 12; v_call: TRBV6-6; clone_size: -; d_call: -; cdr3_nt: TGTGCCAGCAGTCATGAGAACACTGAAGCTTTCTTT; cdr3_aa: CASSHENTEAFF
j_call: TRBJ2-1; cdr3_length: 14; v_call: TRBV27; clone_size: -; d_call: -; cdr3_nt: TGTGCCAGCAGTTTACAGGGGCCGGACAATGAGCAGTTCTTC; cdr3_aa: CASSLQGPDNEQFF
j_call: TRBJ2-7; cdr3_length: 14; v_call: TRBV28; clone_size: -; d_call: -; cdr3_nt: TGTGCCAGCAGTTTAATCTCTAGCTCCTACGAGCAGTACTTC; cdr3_aa: CASSLISSSYEQYF
j_call: TRBJ2-3; cdr3_length: 19; v_call: TRBV2; clone_size: -; d_call: TRBD2; cdr3_nt: TGTGCCAGCAGTGAACTTTGGGGTAGCGGGGGGCAAAGCACAGATACGCAGTATTTT; cdr3_aa: CASSELWGSGGQSTDTQYF
j_call: TRBJ2-7; cdr3_length: 14; v_call: TRBV9; clone_size: -; d_call: TRBD2; cdr3_nt: TGTGCCAGCAGCCCGGGACTAGCGGTGATAGAGCAGTACTTC; cdr3_aa: CASSPGLAVIEQYF
j_call: TRBJ2-7; cdr3_length: 11; v_call: TRBV30; clone_size: -; d_call: TRBD2; cdr3_nt: TGTGCCAGCGGGAAGGGTGCCGAGCAGTACTTC; cdr3_aa: CASGKGAEQYF
j_call: TRBJ2-7; cdr3_length: 15; v_call: TRBV18; clone_size: -; d_call: TRBD1; cdr3_nt: TGTGCCAGCTCACCTCTGGGACAGGGGAGCAACGAGCAGTACTTC; cdr3_aa: CASSPLGQGSNEQYF
j_call: TRBJ2-7; cdr3_length: 17; v_call: TRBV28; clone_size: -; d_call: -; cdr3_nt: TGTGCCAGCAGTTTTCTATCCGGGACGAGAGACCACTACGAGCAGTACTTC; cdr3_aa: CASSFLSGTRDHYEQYF
j_call: TRBJ1-1; cdr3_length: 18; v_call: TRBV7-9; clone_size: -; d_call: -; cdr3_nt: TGTGCCAGCAGCTTAGATGGCTTGACAGAACAGGGTTTCACTGAAGCTTTCTTT; cdr3_aa: CASSLDGLTEQGFTEAFF
j_call: TRBJ2-5; cdr3_length: 15; v_call: TRBV7-9; clone_size: -; d_call: TRBD2; cdr3_nt: TGTGCCAGCGGGGGCCGCGGGAGGGCCATTGAGACCCAGTACTTC; cdr3_aa: CASGGRGRAIETQYF
j_call: TRBJ1-2; cdr3_length: 13; v_call: TRBV6-5; clone_size: -; d_call: TRBD1; cdr3_nt: TGTGCCAGCAGATACAGGGGGACGAATGGCTACACCTTC; cdr3_aa: CASRYRGTNGYTF
j_call: TRBJ1-5; cdr3_length: 17; v_call: TRBV7-9; clone_size: -; d_call: TRBD1; cdr3_nt: TGTGCCAGCAGCTCGGACAGGGAAAGTTATCGCAATCAGCCCCAGCATTTT; cdr3_aa: CASSSDRESYRNQPQHF
j_call: TRBJ2-1; cdr3_length: 12; v_call: TRBV6-5; clone_size: -; d_call: -; cdr3_nt: TGTGCCAGCAGTGGGACGGACAATGAGCAGTTCTTC; cdr3_aa: CASSGTDNEQFF
j_call: TRBJ1-2; cdr3_length: 14; v_call: TRBV6-5; clone_size: -; d_call: -; cdr3_nt: TGTGCCAGCACCAGTGGAGGGACGAATTCTGGCTACACCTTC; cdr3_aa: CASTSGGTNSGYTF
j_call: TRBJ2-7; cdr3_length: 14; v_call: TRBV11-2; clone_size: -; d_call: -; cdr3_nt: TGTGCCAGCAGCTTGGGGCCCGGGGACTACGAGCAGTACTTC; cdr3_aa: CASSLGPGDYEQYF
j_call: TRBJ1-2; cdr3_length: 15; v_call: TRBV28; clone_size: -; d_call: -; cdr3_nt: TGTGCCACCTACGGGCCATCCCGGGGTAACTATGGCTACACCTTC; cdr3_aa: CATYGPSRGNYGYTF
j_call: TRBJ2-1; cdr3_length: 13; v_call: TRBV6-1; clone_size: -; d_call: -; cdr3_nt: TGTGCCAGCAGCACCCCAGGATACAATGAGCAGTTCTTC; cdr3_aa: CASSTPGYNEQFF
j_call: TRBJ2-2; cdr3_length: 13; v_call: TRBV4-1; clone_size: -; d_call: TRBD2; cdr3_nt: TGCGCCAGCAGCGGACTAGCGTCCGGGGAGCTGTTTTTT; cdr3_aa: CASSGLASGELFF
j_call: TRBJ1-1; cdr3_length: 14; v_call: TRBV6-6; clone_size: -; d_call: -; cdr3_nt: TGTGCCAGCAGGGACCAGATAGGAAACACTGAAGCTTTCTTT; cdr3_aa: CASRDQIGNTEAFF
j_call: TRBJ2-5; cdr3_length: 17; v_call: TRBV2; clone_size: -; d_call: TRBD2; cdr3_nt: TGTGCCAGCACCCCGCAACCGCGGGGAGGGTGGCAAGAGACCCAGTACTTC; cdr3_aa: CASTPQPRGGWQETQYF
j_call: TRBJ2-3; cdr3_length: 16; v_call: TRBV4-1; clone_size: -; d_call: -; cdr3_nt: TGCGCCAGCAGCCAAGAATCCGGGACCGACACAGATACGCAGTATTTT; cdr3_aa: CASSQESGTDTDTQYF
j_call: TRBJ2-2; cdr3_length: 14; v_call: TRBV6-5; clone_size: -; d_call: -; cdr3_nt: TGTGCCAGCAGTCCATTTACGGGAACCGGGGAGCTGTTTTTT; cdr3_aa: CASSPFTGTGELFF
j_call: TRBJ1-5; cdr3_length: 15; v_call: TRBV28; clone_size: few; d_call: -; cdr3_nt: TGTGCCAGCAGTTTGTCCGCGGGGTGGAATCAGCCCCAGCATTTT; cdr3_aa: CASSLSAGWNQPQHF
j_call: TRBJ1-2; cdr3_length: 15; v_call: TRBV7-2; clone_size: few; d_call: -; cdr3_nt: TGTGCCAGCAGCTTAGCGCTCTCAGGGGAGGGTGGCTACACCTTC; cdr3_aa: CASSLALSGEGGYTF
j_call: TRBJ1-1; cdr3_length: 13; v_call: TRBV25-1; clone_size: -; d_call: -; cdr3_nt: TGTGCCAGCAGTTGGGGGGGACCCACTGAAGCTTTCTTT; cdr3_aa: CASSWGGPTEAFF
j_call: TRBJ1-1; cdr3_length: 13; v_call: TRBV6-5; clone_size: -; d_call: -; cdr3_nt: TGTGCCAGCAGTTACTCGACATCCCTTGAAGCTTTCTTT; cdr3_aa: CASSYSTSLEAFF
j_call: TRBJ1-2; cdr3_length: 12; v_call: TRBV6-6; clone_size: -; d_call: -; cdr3_nt: TGTGCCATCCTAACCGGCCCCTATGGCTACACCTTC; cdr3_aa: CAILTGPYGYTF
j_call: TRBJ2-7; cdr3_length: 15; v_call: TRBV27; clone_size: -; d_call: -; cdr3_nt: TGTGCCAGCAGTCTCAGCCAGGGATGGTCCTACGAGCAGTACTTC; cdr3_aa: CASSLSQGWSYEQYF
j_call: TRBJ2-7; cdr3_length: 16; v_call: TRBV4-3; clone_size: -; d_call: TRBD2; cdr3_nt: TGCGCCAGCAGCCAAGATGGATTAGCGGGAAGGCTCGAGCAGTACTTC; cdr3_aa: CASSQDGLAGRLEQYF
j_call: TRBJ2-7; cdr3_length: 14; v_call: TRBV5-1; clone_size: -; d_call: -; cdr3_nt: TGCGCCAGCAGCCTGGGACGGGAGAACTACGAGCAGTACTTC; cdr3_aa: CASSLGRENYEQYF
j_call: TRBJ1-5; cdr3_length: 18; v_call: TRBV14; clone_size: -; d_call: -; cdr3_nt: TGTGCCAGCAGCCAATTTTTCGTACTGAAGGAGCACAATCAGCCCCAGCATTTT; cdr3_aa: CASSQFFVLKEHNQPQHF
j_call: TRBJ2-3; cdr3_length: 13; v_call: TRBV27; clone_size: -; d_call: -; cdr3_nt: TGTGCCAGCAGTTTTGGGGGGACAGATACGCAGTATTTT; cdr3_aa: CASSFGGTDTQYF
j_call: TRBJ2-3; cdr3_length: 15; v_call: TRBV7-3; clone_size: -; d_call: TRBD2; cdr3_nt: TGTGCCAGCAGCTGGAGCGGGGGGGCCACAGATACGCAGTATTTT; cdr3_aa: CASSWSGGATDTQYF
j_call: TRBJ2-5; cdr3_length: 15; v_call: TRBV6-5; clone_size: -; d_call: TRBD2; cdr3_nt: TGTGCCAGCAGTTACTCACTAGCGTACCAAGAGACCCAGTACTTC; cdr3_aa: CASSYSLAYQETQYF
j_call: TRBJ2-7; cdr3_length: 14; v_call: TRBV7-6; clone_size: -; d_call: -; cdr3_nt: TGTGCCAGCAGCTTAGAAGGGAGCTCCTACGAGCAGTACTTC; cdr3_aa: CASSLEGSSYEQYF
j_call: TRBJ2-7; cdr3_length: 17; v_call: TRBV4-3; clone_size: -; d_call: -; cdr3_nt: TGCGCCAGCAGCCAAAGCGACCCCTGGACGGAAACCCACGAGCAGTACTTC; cdr3_aa: CASSQSDPWTETHEQYF
j_call: TRBJ2-3; cdr3_length: 12; v_call: TRBV9; clone_size: -; d_call: -; cdr3_nt: TGTGCCAGCAGCGGGCGTTCTGATACGCAGTATTTT; cdr3_aa: CASSGRSDTQYF
j_call: TRBJ1-1; cdr3_length: 12; v_call: TRBV7-8; clone_size: -; d_call: -; cdr3_nt: TGTGCCAGCAGCTTATCAGGAACTGAAGCTTTCTTT; cdr3_aa: CASSLSGTEAFF
j_call: TRBJ2-5; cdr3_length: 12; v_call: TRBV25-1; clone_size: -; d_call: TRBD2; cdr3_nt: TGTGCCAGCAGCTCCGGGACTAGCGACATTTACTTC; cdr3_aa: CASSSGTSDIYF
j_call: TRBJ2-5; cdr3_length: 17; v_call: TRBV11-2; clone_size: once; d_call: TRBD2; cdr3_nt: TGTGCCAGCAGCTTGTCTTGGACTAGCGGGGTCCAAGAGACCCAGTACTTC; cdr3_aa: CASSLSWTSGVQETQYF
j_call: TRBJ2-5; cdr3_length: 15; v_call: TRBV13; clone_size: -; d_call: TRBD2; cdr3_nt: TGTGCCAGCAGCAGCGGGACTAGCGGGAAAGAGACCCAGTACTTC; cdr3_aa: CASSSGTSGKETQYF
j_call: TRBJ2-7; cdr3_length: 15; v_call: TRBV27; clone_size: -; d_call: TRBD1; cdr3_nt: TGTGCCAGCAGTTCCCCCCGGGACAGCACCTACGAGCAGTACTTC; cdr3_aa: CASSSPRDSTYEQYF